This is a list of T cell receptor beta chains from one sample in a study of regulatory T cells in long-lasting Graves disease. TCRdb used MiXCR to reprocess the multiplex PCR reads, holding one entry per CDR3 protein. The table includes fewer than 550,000 distinct CDR3 sequences, 16% detected once. The sample was also reused in another study, on T cells in Graves' hyperthyroidism and ophthalmopathy.

The source material was peripheral blood mononuclear cells (PBMCs), sampled at new diagnosis, from a patient treated with antithyroid drugs. These receptors were obtained from a woman between 18 and 30 years old with Graves disease. Both conserved end residues are part of each CDR3. The D gene is left open where the match is weak. Only part of the rows carry a size: once, few, many, or a class if the clone is expanded.

clone_size j_call d_call v_call cdr3_aa cdr3_nt
many TRBJ1-1 . TRBV29-1 CSVYSLGTEAFF TGCAGCGTTTATTCGTTGGGGACTGAAGCTTTCTTT
many TRBJ2-5 . TRBV11-3 CASSQASGSQETQYF TGTGCCAGCAGTCAGGCTTCTGGGTCCCAAGAGACCCAGTACTTC
. TRBJ2-2 TRBD2 TRBV6-1 CASRLTSGNTGELFF TGTGCCAGCAGACTGACTAGCGGAAACACCGGGGAGCTGTTTTTT
many TRBJ2-3 . TRBV11-1 CASSFSAHSGDTQYF TGTGCCAGCAGCTTCTCTGCACATTCGGGGGATACGCAGTATTTT
many TRBJ1-1 . TRBV7-2 CASSLEGGSTEAFF TGTGCCAGCAGCTTAGAGGGGGGTAGTACTGAAGCTTTCTTT
few TRBJ2-2 . TRBV19 CASAVFTGELFF TGTGCCAGTGCGGTGTTTACCGGGGAGCTGTTTTTT
many TRBJ2-7 TRBD1 TRBV3-1 CASSRTGGSYEQYF TGTGCCAGCAGCAGGACAGGGGGCAGCTACGAGCAGTACTTC
many TRBJ2-1 TRBD1 TRBV11-2 CASSHRDRAFEQFF TGTGCCAGCAGCCACCGGGACAGGGCATTTGAGCAGTTCTTC
many TRBJ2-1 TRBD2 TRBV6-1 CASSRPLAGGPSGEQFF TGTGCCAGCAGTCGCCCACTAGCGGGAGGGCCAAGCGGTGAGCAGTTCTTC
. TRBJ2-1 TRBD2 TRBV5-1 CASSSDSGRRYDEQFF TGCGCCAGCAGCTCGGATAGCGGGAGAAGATACGATGAGCAGTTCTTC
. TRBJ2-2 . TRBV28 CASSIKLMNTGELFF TGTGCCAGCAGTATTAAACTAATGAACACCGGGGAGCTGTTTTTT
many TRBJ2-3 . TRBV28 CASSLTGLQTDTQYF TGTGCCAGCAGTTTGACGGGACTTCAAACAGATACGCAGTATTTT
. TRBJ2-5 TRBD2 TRBV20-1 CSARDSRAGGPETQYF TGCAGTGCTAGAGACTCTCGGGCGGGAGGTCCTGAGACCCAGTACTTC
many TRBJ1-1 . TRBV3-1 CASSQQGGVAEAFF TGTGCCAGCAGCCAACAGGGAGGGGTCGCTGAAGCTTTCTTT
. TRBJ2-7 TRBD2 TRBV20-1 CSAPLAGRYNEQYF TGCAGTGCTCCGCTAGCGGGAAGATACAATGAGCAGTACTTC
many TRBJ1-5 . TRBV28 CASSLSGLGGGNQPQHF TGTGCCAGCAGTTTATCCGGGTTGGGGGGTGGCAATCAGCCCCAGCATTTT
few TRBJ2-7 TRBD1 TRBV5-1 CASSSSGTGGEWQYF TGCGCCAGCAGCTCCTCTGGGACAGGGGGCGAATGGCAGTACTTC
. TRBJ1-4 TRBD1 TRBV5-1 CASSTWGTGQEKLFF TGCGCCAGCAGCACGTGGGGGACAGGTCAAGAAAAACTGTTTTTT
. TRBJ1-1 . TRBV28 CASISYRGKAFF TGTGCCAGTATCTCTTATAGGGGGAAAGCTTTCTTT
. TRBJ1-4 . TRBV11-2 CASSLVRDGKLFF TGTGCCAGCAGCTTAGTCAGGGATGGAAAACTGTTTTTT
. TRBJ2-1 . TRBV7-2 CASSIGRFEQFF TGTGCCAGCAGTATAGGACGCTTTGAGCAGTTCTTC
few TRBJ2-7 TRBD1 TRBV28 CASSFRYGGQGPEQYF TGTGCCAGCAGTTTTCGATATGGGGGACAGGGGCCCGAGCAGTACTTC
many TRBJ2-7 TRBD1 TRBV3-1 CASSRGTGKLGEQYF TGTGCCAGCAGCCGGGGGACAGGCAAGCTGGGTGAGCAGTACTTC
many TRBJ2-2 TRBD2 TRBV28 CASTTGGGYTGELFF TGTGCCAGCACAACCGGGGGAGGGTACACCGGGGAGCTGTTTTTT
many TRBJ2-6 TRBD1 TRBV12-3/TRBV12-4 CASSPPTGGAGANVLTF TGTGCCAGCAGCCCCCCGACAGGGGGAGCGGGGGCCAACGTCCTGACTTTC
few TRBJ2-7 . TRBV20-1 CSARDVTEQYF TGCAGTGCTAGAGATGTGACCGAGCAGTACTTC
many TRBJ2-1 . TRBV2 CASREMGRRGNEQFF TGTGCCAGCAGGGAAATGGGACGCCGCGGGAATGAGCAGTTCTTC
many TRBJ1-1 . TRBV28 CASSSPPGANTEAFF TGTGCCAGCAGTTCTCCCCCGGGGGCGAACACTGAAGCTTTCTTT
. TRBJ2-7 . TRBV20-1 CSARDGGYLGSGDEQYF TGCAGTGCTAGAGATGGGGGCTATTTGGGGTCAGGAGACGAGCAGTACTTC
many TRBJ1-1 . TRBV3-1 CASSQVGSATEAFF TGTGCCAGCAGCCAAGTAGGGAGTGCTACTGAAGCTTTCTTT
. TRBJ1-1 TRBD1 TRBV4-2 CASSQRTGLTEAFF TGTGCCAGCAGCCAACGGACAGGGCTCACTGAAGCTTTCTTT
. TRBJ2-5 TRBD2 TRBV6-1 CASTTSGRRETQYF TGTGCCAGCACTACTAGCGGGAGGCGAGAGACCCAGTACTTC
once TRBJ2-1 . TRBV20-1 CSASTNPREQFF TGCAGTGCCAGCACCAACCCGAGGGAGCAGTTCTTC
many TRBJ2-1 . TRBV3-1 CASSQEFLAAYNEQFF TGTGCCAGCAGCCAAGAGTTTCTAGCAGCCTACAATGAGCAGTTCTTC
many TRBJ2-1 TRBD2 TRBV3-1 CASSPRERELGNEQFF TGTGCCAGCAGCCCCAGGGAGCGGGAGCTTGGCAATGAGCAGTTCTTC
. TRBJ1-5 . TRBV28 CASSLGLLPQHF TGTGCCAGCAGTTTGGGATTGCTACCCCAGCATTTT
many TRBJ2-1 TRBD2 TRBV6-1 CASSGTSGPGSFF TGTGCCAGTAGTGGGACTAGCGGCCCCGGGTCGTTCTTC
many TRBJ2-5 TRBD1 TRBV7-3 CASSKTGVGETQYF TGTGCCAGCAGCAAGACAGGGGTGGGGGAGACCCAGTACTTC
many TRBJ2-7 TRBD2 TRBV30 CAWSAQIGLAGRNEQYF TGTGCCTGGAGTGCCCAAATCGGACTAGCGGGAAGGAACGAGCAGTACTTC
many TRBJ2-6 TRBD1 TRBV7-6 CASSLEGTGTSGANVLTF TGTGCCAGCAGCTTAGAAGGGACAGGGACCTCTGGGGCCAACGTCCTGACTTTC
. TRBJ1-2 . TRBV24-1 CATSDLLDGYTF TGTGCCACCAGTGATTTGCTCGATGGCTACACCTTC
. TRBJ2-1 TRBD1 TRBV6-5 CASSYSFWTGSSYNEQFF TGTGCCAGCAGTTACTCATTCTGGACAGGCAGCTCCTACAATGAGCAGTTCTTC
many TRBJ2-2 TRBD2 TRBV28 CASSFPSIAGGRTGELFF TGTGCCAGCAGTTTCCCCTCTATTGCGGGAGGGCGCACCGGGGAGCTGTTTTTT
few TRBJ2-3 . TRBV29-1 CSVARADTQYF TGCAGCGTTGCCAGGGCAGATACGCAGTATTTT
few TRBJ2-7 TRBD2 TRBV4-3 CASSQDQRTSGSYEQYF TGCGCCAGCAGCCAAGATCAAAGGACTAGCGGCTCCTACGAGCAGTACTTC
. TRBJ1-2 . TRBV11-3 CASSSRRDGYTF TGTGCCAGCAGCTCGAGGAGGGATGGCTACACCTTC
many TRBJ2-5 . TRBV7-2 CASSPRSRSGDETQYF TGTGCCAGCAGCCCCCGGTCGCGGTCAGGGGACGAGACCCAGTACTTC
. TRBJ2-1 TRBD2 TRBV27 CASRGGLGLAGGGNEQFF TGTGCCAGCAGGGGAGGATTGGGACTAGCGGGAGGGGGCAATGAGCAGTTCTTC
many TRBJ1-5 . TRBV20-1 CSAFKGPGGNQPQHF TGCAGTGCTTTCAAGGGGCCGGGGGGGAATCAGCCCCAGCATTTT
many TRBJ2-1 TRBD2 TRBV2 CASSVAGEGYNEQFF TGTGCCAGCAGTGTAGCGGGAGAGGGGTACAATGAGCAGTTCTTC
many TRBJ2-7 . TRBV7-6 CASRLGEVRGEQYF TGTGCCAGCAGGCTTGGAGAAGTTAGGGGCGAGCAGTACTTC
few TRBJ2-3 . TRBV11-3 CASSTLGIRTDTQYF TGTGCCAGCAGCACACTGGGAATTAGGACAGATACGCAGTATTTT